These 24 T cell receptor beta chains were all obtained from the same sample, sequenced in a study of T cell responses to AZD1222 COVID-19 vaccine. Sequenced by immunoSEQ multiplex PCR; TCRdb stores in-frame clones only, minus some. The data hold 95,000 to 100,000 clones, with around 87% observed a single time. The material sequenced was peripheral blood, taken 28 days after the second AZD1222 dose. Receptors originate from an adult who received the AZD1222 COVID-19 vaccine.

The chain combines TRBV9 with TRBJ2-3, with TRBD1 matching over 11 bases. V was pared by 4 bases and J by 5 bases, with 9 bases of the junction left unmatched. The CDR3 sequence is 16 residues long. From germline, CDR1 is SGDLS and CDR2 YYNGEE. In DNA, the CDR3 is TGTGCCAGCAGCCCCCGGACAGGGGGCGCGGGAGATACGCAGTATTTT. Translating it yields CASSPRTGGAGDTQYF.

The chain links TRBV18 to TRBJ1-4; D possibly corresponds to TRBD1 (5 bases). V gave up 2 bases and J gave up 7 bases, with 14 bases separating them. The germline gives CDR1 KGHSH, CDR2 LQKENI. The CDR3 extends over 15 amino acids. CDR3 coding DNA: TGTGCCAGCTCACCATTCAGCAGGGATGGTGAAAAACTGTTTTTT. This encodes CASSPFSRDGEKLFF.

This clone came up once. The chain is built from TRBV2 and TRBJ1-6, with a tentative D call TRBD1 (5 bases). The CDR3 extends over 12 amino acids. Germline CDR1 is SNHLY and CDR2 is FYNNEI. V was shortened by 7 bases and J by 10 bases, with 11 bases between the two germline ends. CDR3 residues: CASIQGGSPLHF. The CDR3 bases are TGTGCCAGCATCCAGGGAGGATCACCCCTCCACTTT.

The chain uses TRBV12-5 and TRBJ2-1; TRBD1 is a possible D gene (5 bases). V was shortened by 7 bases and J by 10 bases, with 23 bases between the two germline ends. This CDR3 contains 15 residues. Per germline, CDR1 LGHNT and CDR2 FRNRAP. The CDR3 nucleotides read TGTGCTAGTGCCCCGCCCACAGGAGTGAATCGAGAGCAGTTCTTC. Residues: CASAPPTGVNREQFF.

About this clone itself: Other DNA sequences within the sample encode an identical CDR3. This chain joins TRBV7-2 and TRBJ2-7; TRBD1 agrees at 10 bases. The junction had 3 bases not matched to a gene; V was cut back by 1 base and J by 3 bases. The germline V gene has CDR1 SGHTA and CDR2 FQGNSA. This CDR3 spans 15 amino acids. The CDR3 sequence: CASSLVGQGFYEQYF. DNA of the CDR3: TGTGCCAGCAGCTTAGTGGGACAGGGGTTCTACGAGCAGTACTTC.

The V and J genes are TRBV15 and TRBJ2-1; TRBD2 is a possible D gene (6 bases). The CDR3 extends over 17 amino acids. Germline V lookup: CDR1 LNHNV, CDR2 YYDKDF (reference sequence). V shed 5 bases and J shed 3 bases, with 20 bases lying between them. Here the CDR3 reads CATSEALPGAYYNEQFF. The CDR3 DNA reads TGTGCCACCAGCGAAGCCCTCCCGGGAGCCTACTACAATGAGCAGTTCTTC.

The gene calls are TRBV5-1 and TRBJ2-2, with D hard to call. The germline V gene encodes CDR1 SGHRS and CDR2 YFSETQ. Trimming stripped 0 bases from V and 2 bases from J, with 8 bases between. The CDR3 has 15 amino acids. CDR3 sequence: CASSLEGLNTGELFF. The CDR3 DNA is TGCGCCAGCAGCTTGGAAGGGCTTAACACCGGGGAGCTGTTTTTT.

The chain is built from TRBV3-1 (or the pseudogene TRBV3-2) and TRBJ2-3; 7 positions match TRBD1. Trimming took 0 bases from V and 12 from J; bases not matched to a gene: 6. CDR1 and CDR2 (germline): LGHDT, YNNKEL (reference sequence). The CDR3 has 13 amino acids. The chain's CDR3 is CASSQDWKGAQYF. The CDR3 DNA is TGTGCCAGCAGCCAAGATTGGAAGGGGGCCCAGTATTTT.

The rearrangement joins TRBV30 to TRBJ2-1; 9 bases line up with TRBD2. Germline CDR1 reads GTSNPN; CDR2 reads SVGIG (reference sequence). This CDR3 is 16 amino acids long. V trimming: 3 bases; J trimming: 4 bases; junction bases outside the gene matches: 10. The CDR3 DNA reads as TGTGCCTGGAGAGGTCTAGCGGGATCCGCATACAATGAGCAGTTCTTC. Translating it yields CAWRGLAGSAYNEQFF.

V and J are TRBV6-5 and TRBJ2-2, with TRBD1 matching over 7 bases. The CDR3 consists of 14 residues. J lost 4 bases, V lost 5 bases, and 4 bases had no gene match. The germline V gene has CDR1 MNHEY and CDR2 SVGAGI. As DNA, the CDR3 is TGTGCCAGCAGTCCGGACAGGAGCACCGGGGAGCTGTTTTTT. It codes for CASSPDRSTGELFF.

The chain joins TRBV11-3 to TRBJ2-3; 12 positions match TRBD2. The J segment lost 2 bases and the V segment lost 5 bases, leaving 5 bases of the junction unmatched. Germline assignment: CDR1 SGHNT and CDR2 YENEEA. The CDR3 spans 16 residues. The chain's CDR3 is CASSIRLAGATDTQYF. CDR3 DNA: TGTGCCAGCAGCATCAGACTAGCGGGAGCCACAGATACGCAGTATTTT.

The rearrangement joins TRBV9 to TRBJ2-3; D may be TRBD2 (6 bases). The CDR3 contains 16 residues. Trimming removed 5 bases at V and 2 bases at J, with 18 bases between. Germline V lookup: CDR1 SGDLS, CDR2 YYNGEE. CDR3 sequence reads: CASSVSTSGFTDTQYF. As DNA, the CDR3 is TGTGCCAGCAGTGTCTCAACAAGCGGGTTCACAGATACGCAGTATTTT.

The table lists this clone with a count of one. The V gene is TRBV28, the J gene TRBJ1-1; no definite D call. The ends were cut back, 7 bases at V and 1 base at J, with 7 bases in the middle. The CDR3 length is 12 residues. Germline CDR1 MDHEN, CDR2 SYDVKM. CDR3 in amino acids: CASNPRNTEAFF. CDR3 DNA sequence: TGTGCCAGCAACCCCAGGAACACTGAAGCTTTCTTT. Full variable domain (remainder filled in from reference TRBV28 and TRBJ1-1): DVKVTQSSRYLVKRTGEKVFLECVQDMDHENMFWYRQDPGLGLRLIYFSYDVKMKEKGDIPEGYSVSREKKERFSLILESASTNQTSMYLCASNPRNTEAFFGQGTRLTVV.

The chain carries TRBV18 and TRBJ2-2; D ambiguous. V was shortened by 5 bases and J by 5 bases, with 12 bases between the two germline ends. This CDR3 has 14 amino acids. Germline CDR1 is KGHSH and CDR2 is LQKENI. The CDR3 nucleotides read TGTGCCAGCTCATCCACCGGACGGACCGGGGAGCTGTTTTTT. Translation: CASSSTGRTGELFF.

V gene TRBV18 combines with J gene TRBJ2-3; 8 bases align to TRBD2. The CDR3 sequence is 18 residues long. Germline V gene sequence: CDR1 KGHSH, CDR2 LQKENI. Trimming at V came to 1 base and at J to 0 bases, leaving 9 bases not matched to a gene. CDR3 protein: CASSPRVFSGASTDTQYF. CDR3 coding DNA: TGTGCCAGCTCACCACGAGTATTTAGCGGGGCTAGCACAGATACGCAGTATTTT.

The J gene is TRBJ2-7, the V gene TRBV2; 8 positions match TRBD1. The CDR3 runs 11 residues. In germline, CDR1 is SNHLY, CDR2 FYNNEI. The trim removed 4 bases at V and 12 bases at J, leaving 5 bases unmatched. The CDR3 region has the DNA TGTGCCAGCAGTGTGGACAGGGTCCCGTACTTC. It codes for CASSVDRVPYF. Filled out from reference TRBV2 and TRBJ2-7, the complete variable domain reads EPEVTQTPSHQVTQMGQEVILRCVPISNHLYFYWYRQILGQKVEFLVSFYNNEISEKSEIFDDQFSVERPDGSNFTLKIRSTKLEDSAMYFCASSVDRVPYFGPGTRLTVT.

The chain is built from TRBV5-1 and TRBJ2-3; 10 bases align to TRBD2. Germline-derived CDR1 and CDR2 are SGHRS and YFSETQ. V was pared by 2 bases and J by 2 bases, with 5 bases of the junction left unmatched. The length of the CDR3 is 16 residues. Written as DNA, the CDR3 is TGCGCCAGCAGCTTCGGACTAGCGGAATTCACAGATACGCAGTATTTT. Its translation: CASSFGLAEFTDTQYF.

With respect to this clone: Different DNA sequences within this sample yield the same CDR3. V usage is TRBV19 and J usage is TRBJ1-1, with 9 bases that match TRBD1. The germline V gene has CDR1 LNHDA and CDR2 SQIVND (reference sequence). The CDR3 totals 14 residues. V was pared by 6 bases and J by 5 bases, with 7 bases of the junction left unmatched. The CDR3 sequence: CASSPTGGGTEAFF. CDR3 DNA: TGTGCCAGTAGCCCGACAGGGGGTGGAACTGAAGCTTTCTTT.

This clone is a singleton in its sample. The chain employs TRBV6-6 and TRBJ1-1; D gene unclear. V lost 1 base to trimming and J lost 3 bases, with 12 bases between them. The CDR3 is made up of 15 amino acids. The germline V gene has CDR1 MNHNY and CDR2 SVGAGI (reference sequence). CDR3 loop: CASSYFVHRDTEAFF. Written as DNA, the CDR3 is TGTGCCAGCAGTTACTTCGTTCACCGAGACACTGAAGCTTTCTTT.

The chain carries TRBV2 and TRBJ2-7; the D is unclear. This CDR3 contains 12 residues. Germline CDR1 reads SNHLY; CDR2 reads FYNNEI. The V end lost 4 bases, the J end lost 1 base, and 5 bases lay between the germline ends. CDR3 nucleotide sequence: TGTGCCAGCAGTGGACATTCCTACGAGCAGTACTTC. Protein: CASSGHSYEQYF. Full variable domain (rest looked up from reference TRBV2 and TRBJ2-7): EPEVTQTPSHQVTQMGQEVILRCVPISNHLYFYWYRQILGQKVEFLVSFYNNEISEKSEIFDDQFSVERPDGSNFTLKIRSTKLEDSAMYFCASSGHSYEQYFGPGTRLTVT.

This rearrangement joins TRBV2 to TRBJ1-6; D remains ambiguous. V was clipped by 3 bases and J by 8 bases, with 5 bases between them. Germline V CDR1 and CDR2: SNHLY, FYNNEI. The CDR3 runs 12 residues. In DNA, the CDR3 is TGTGCCAGCAGTGACAGTTATTCACCCCTCCACTTT. Translating it yields CASSDSYSPLHF. The variable domain in full, completed from reference TRBV2 and TRBJ1-6, reads EPEVTQTPSHQVTQMGQEVILRCVPISNHLYFYWYRQILGQKVEFLVSFYNNEISEKSEIFDDQFSVERPDGSNFTLKIRSTKLEDSAMYFCASSDSYSPLHFGNGTRLTVT.

The chain uses TRBV5-1 and TRBJ2-7; no definite D call. V was pared by 2 bases and J by 0 bases, with 9 bases between. In germline, CDR1 is SGHRS, CDR2 YFSETQ. The CDR3 runs to 14 residues. The chain's CDR3 is CASSFRLSSYEQYF. The CDR3, as DNA: TGCGCCAGCAGCTTTAGACTGAGCTCCTACGAGCAGTACTTC.

V gene TRBV6-2 or TRBV6-3 combines with J gene TRBJ2-7, with 9 bases matching TRBD2. Germline V gives CDR1 MNHEY, CDR2 SVGEGT. CDR3 size: 16 residues. Trimming cost V 0 bases and J 4 bases; bases outside gene matches: 7. The CDR3 nucleotides read TGTGCCAGCAGTTACTCGATAATAGCGGGAGTGTACGAGCAGTACTTC. Its translation is CASSYSIIAGVYEQYF.

The CDR3 protein is CASSDLRGTNQPQHF. The DNA of the CDR3 is TGTGCCAGCAGTGACCTCAGGGGAACCAATCAGCCCCAGCATTTT. The chain employs TRBV6-1 and TRBJ1-5, with a possible D match to TRBD1 (6 bases). The V gene's germline CDR1 is MNHNS and CDR2 SASEGT. V lost 3 bases and J lost 3, with 12 bases in between. This CDR3 has 15 residues.